This T cell receptor (beta chain) was captured in a study of T-cell memory formation after mild COVID-19. Findings and caveats of the study: Memory cells collected pre-infection included some clones that later responded, suggesting cross-reactive memory joined. Clones which contracted sat mainly in CM and EM if CD4+, and in EMRA if CD8+.

With regard to this clonotype: The antigen is undetermined.

A 5'RACE reaction primed in the constant segment made cDNA libraries of TCR alpha and TCR beta, and these carried sample barcodes and UMIs. A single record per CDR3 protein comes from TCRdb applying MiXCR to the 5' RACE reads. This table has approximately 430,000 distinct CDR3 sequences, more than 20% appearing once. Trimming pared 5 bases from V and 4 bases from J, leaving 12 bases between. The length of the CDR3 is 13 residues. Germline V gene lookup returns CDR1 MNHEY and CDR2 SMNVEV (reference sequence). The genes are TRBV27 and TRBJ2-7; a possible D gene is TRBD1 (6 bases). The clonotype was recovered from an adult woman who had mild COVID-19 (a few samples of this study predate the infection). Cell type and time point are not known. Sample: PBMCs or a T cell subset sorted from them (not recorded which). In nucleotides, the CDR3 is TGTGCCAGCAGTCACGACAGGCTTTACGAGCAGTACTTC. It encodes CASSHDRLYEQYF.